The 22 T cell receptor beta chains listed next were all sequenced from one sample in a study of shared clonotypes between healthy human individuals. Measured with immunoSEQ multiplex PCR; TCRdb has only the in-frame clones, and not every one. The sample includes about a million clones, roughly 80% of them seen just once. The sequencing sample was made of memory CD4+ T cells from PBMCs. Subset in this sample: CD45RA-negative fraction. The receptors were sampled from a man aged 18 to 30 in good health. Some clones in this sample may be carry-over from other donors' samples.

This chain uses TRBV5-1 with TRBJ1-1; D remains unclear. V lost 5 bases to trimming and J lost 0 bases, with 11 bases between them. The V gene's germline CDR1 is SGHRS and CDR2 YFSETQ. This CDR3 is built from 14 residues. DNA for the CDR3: TGCGCCAGCAGTATTTACAGTATGAACACTGAAGCTTTCTTT. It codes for CASSIYSMNTEAFF. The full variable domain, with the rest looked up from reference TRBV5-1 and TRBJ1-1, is KAGVTQTPRYLIKTRGQQVTLSCSPISGHRSVSWYQQTPGQGLQFLFEYFSETQRNKGNFPGRFSGRQFSNSRSEMNVSTLELGDSALYLCASSIYSMNTEAFFGQGTRLTVV.

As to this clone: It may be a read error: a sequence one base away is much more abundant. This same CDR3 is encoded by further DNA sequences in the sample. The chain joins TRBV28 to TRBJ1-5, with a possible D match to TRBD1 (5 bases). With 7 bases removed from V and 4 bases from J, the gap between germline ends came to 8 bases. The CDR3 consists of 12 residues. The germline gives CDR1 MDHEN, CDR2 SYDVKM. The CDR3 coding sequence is TGTGCCAGCACGGGGGGGAATCAGCCCCAGCATTTT. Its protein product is CASTGGNQPQHF.

The CDR3 is CASSLRASQETQYF. The CDR3 DNA sequence: TGTGCCAGCAGCTTACGGGCGTCACAAGAGACCCAGTACTTC. The rearrangement joins TRBV7-2 to TRBJ2-5; no clear D. The CDR3 sequence is 14 residues long. Germline loops: CDR1 SGHTA, CDR2 FQGNSA. The V end was cut by 2 bases, the J end by 2 bases, with 9 bases between.

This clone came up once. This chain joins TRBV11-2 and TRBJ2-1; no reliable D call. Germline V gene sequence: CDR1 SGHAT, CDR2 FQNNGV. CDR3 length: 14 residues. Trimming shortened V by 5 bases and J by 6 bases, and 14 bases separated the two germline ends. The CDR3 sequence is CASSPKVLGNEQFF. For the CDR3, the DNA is TGTGCCAGCAGCCCTAAGGTTTTGGGCAATGAGCAGTTCTTC.

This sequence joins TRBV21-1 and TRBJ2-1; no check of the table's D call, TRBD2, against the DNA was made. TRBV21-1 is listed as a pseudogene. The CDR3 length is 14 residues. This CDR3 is CASSKTNGGNEQFF. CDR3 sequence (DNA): TGTGCCAGCAGCAAAACAAACGGGGGGAATGAGCAGTTCTTC.

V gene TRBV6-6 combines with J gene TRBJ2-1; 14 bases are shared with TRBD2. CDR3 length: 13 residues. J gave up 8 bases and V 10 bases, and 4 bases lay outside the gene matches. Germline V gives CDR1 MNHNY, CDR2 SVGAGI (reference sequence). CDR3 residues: CATTTSGGDEQFF. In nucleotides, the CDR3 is TGTGCCACCACGACTAGCGGGGGGGATGAGCAGTTCTTC.

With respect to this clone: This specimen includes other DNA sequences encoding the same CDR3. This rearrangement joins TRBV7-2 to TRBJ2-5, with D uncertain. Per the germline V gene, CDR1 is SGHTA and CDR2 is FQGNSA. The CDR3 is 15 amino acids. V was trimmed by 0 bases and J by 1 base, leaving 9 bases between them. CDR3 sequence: CASSLAPASQETQYF. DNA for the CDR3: TGTGCCAGCAGCTTAGCCCCCGCGAGCCAAGAGACCCAGTACTTC.

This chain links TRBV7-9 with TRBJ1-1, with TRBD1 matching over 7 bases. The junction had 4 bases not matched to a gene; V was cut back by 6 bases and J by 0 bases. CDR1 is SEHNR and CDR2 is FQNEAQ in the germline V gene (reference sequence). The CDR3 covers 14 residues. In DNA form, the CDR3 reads TGTGCCAGCAGATATGACAGGGTGAACACTGAAGCTTTCTTT. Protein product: CASRYDRVNTEAFF.

CDR3 amino acids: CASSLNGYEQYF. The CDR3 DNA follows: TGTGCCAGCAGCTTAAACGGGTACGAGCAGTACTTC. The chain employs TRBV7-9 and TRBJ2-7; the D is unclear. Per germline, CDR1 SEHNR and CDR2 FQNEAQ (reference sequence). The V and J ends lost 2 bases and 4 bases respectively, with 6 bases between them. CDR3 length equals 12 residues.

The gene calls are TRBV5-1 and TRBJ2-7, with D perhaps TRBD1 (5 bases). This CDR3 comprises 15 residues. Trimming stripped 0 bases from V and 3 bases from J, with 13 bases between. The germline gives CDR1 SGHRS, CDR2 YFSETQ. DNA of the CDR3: TGCGCCAGCAGCTTGGATCGCGGACACCTCTACGAGCAGTACTTC. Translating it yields CASSLDRGHLYEQYF.

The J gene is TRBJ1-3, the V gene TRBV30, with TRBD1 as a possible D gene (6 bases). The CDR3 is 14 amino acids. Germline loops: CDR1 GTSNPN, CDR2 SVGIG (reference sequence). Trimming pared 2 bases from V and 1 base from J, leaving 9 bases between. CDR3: CAWSTGASGNTIYF. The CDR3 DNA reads TGTGCCTGGAGTACGGGGGCTTCTGGAAACACCATATATTTT. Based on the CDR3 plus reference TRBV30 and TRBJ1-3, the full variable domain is SQTIHQWPATLVQPVGSPLSLECTVEGTSNPNLYWYRQAAGRGLQLLFYSVGIGQISSEVPQNLSASRPQDRQFILSSKKLLLSDSGFYLCAWSTGASGNTIYFGEGSWLTVV.

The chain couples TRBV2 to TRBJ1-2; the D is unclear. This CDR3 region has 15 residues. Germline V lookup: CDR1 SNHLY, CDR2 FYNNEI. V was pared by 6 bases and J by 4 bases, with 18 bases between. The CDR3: CASSSRAQSFYGYTF. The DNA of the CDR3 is TGTGCCAGCAGCTCGAGGGCCCAAAGCTTCTATGGCTACACCTTC.

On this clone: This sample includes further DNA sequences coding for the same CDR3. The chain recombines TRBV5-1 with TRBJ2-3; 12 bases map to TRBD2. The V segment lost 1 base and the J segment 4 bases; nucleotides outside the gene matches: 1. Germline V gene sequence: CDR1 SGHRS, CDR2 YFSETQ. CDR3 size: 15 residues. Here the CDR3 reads CASSLLAGGADTQYF. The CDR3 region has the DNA TGCGCCAGCAGCTTGCTAGCGGGAGGGGCAGATACGCAGTATTTT.

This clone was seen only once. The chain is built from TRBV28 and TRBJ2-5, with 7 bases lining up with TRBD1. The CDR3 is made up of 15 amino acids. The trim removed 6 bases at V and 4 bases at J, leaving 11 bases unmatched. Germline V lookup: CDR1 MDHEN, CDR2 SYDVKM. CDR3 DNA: TGTGCCAGCAGCCACCGACAGGGCCGGACAGAGACCCAGTACTTC. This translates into CASSHRQGRTETQYF.

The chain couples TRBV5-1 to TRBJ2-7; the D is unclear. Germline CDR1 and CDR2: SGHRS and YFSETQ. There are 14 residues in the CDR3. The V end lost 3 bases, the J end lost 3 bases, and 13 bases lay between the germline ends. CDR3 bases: TGCGCCAGCAGCTCACACCCAATCAACTACGAGCAGTACTTC. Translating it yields CASSSHPINYEQYF. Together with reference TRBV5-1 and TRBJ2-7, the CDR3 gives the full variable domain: KAGVTQTPRYLIKTRGQQVTLSCSPISGHRSVSWYQQTPGQGLQFLFEYFSETQRNKGNFPGRFSGRQFSNSRSEMNVSTLELGDSALYLCASSSHPINYEQYFGPGTRLTVT.

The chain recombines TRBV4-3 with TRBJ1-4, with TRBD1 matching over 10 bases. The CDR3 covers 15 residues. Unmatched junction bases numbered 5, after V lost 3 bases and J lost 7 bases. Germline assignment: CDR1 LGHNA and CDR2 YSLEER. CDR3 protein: CASSQADRGAEKLFF. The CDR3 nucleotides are TGCGCCAGCAGCCAGGCGGACAGGGGGGCTGAAAAACTGTTTTTT.

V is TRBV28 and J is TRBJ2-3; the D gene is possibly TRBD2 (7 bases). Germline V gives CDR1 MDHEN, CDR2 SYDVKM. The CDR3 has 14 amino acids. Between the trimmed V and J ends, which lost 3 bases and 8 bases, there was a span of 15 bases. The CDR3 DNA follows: TGTGCCAGCAGTTTCTACCGGGGGGCGATTACGCAGTATTTT. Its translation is CASSFYRGAITQYF. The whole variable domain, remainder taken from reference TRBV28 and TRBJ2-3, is DVKVTQSSRYLVKRTGEKVFLECVQDMDHENMFWYRQDPGLGLRLIYFSYDVKMKEKGDIPEGYSVSREKKERFSLILESASTNQTSMYLCASSFYRGAITQYFGPGTRLTVL.

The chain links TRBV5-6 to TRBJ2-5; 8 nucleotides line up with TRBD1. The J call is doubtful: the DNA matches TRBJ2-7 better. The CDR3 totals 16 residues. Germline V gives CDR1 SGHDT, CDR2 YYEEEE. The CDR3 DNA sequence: TGTGCCAGCAGCTTGTTCAGGGGGCGCATTTACTACGAGCAGTACTTC. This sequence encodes CASSLFRGRIYYEQYF.

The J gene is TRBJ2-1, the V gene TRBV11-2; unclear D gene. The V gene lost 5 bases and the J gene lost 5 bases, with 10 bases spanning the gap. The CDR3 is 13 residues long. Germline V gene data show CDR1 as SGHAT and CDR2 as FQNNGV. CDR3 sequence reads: CASSLFDDNEQFF. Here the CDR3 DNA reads TGTGCCAGCAGCCTATTCGATGACAATGAGCAGTTCTTC.

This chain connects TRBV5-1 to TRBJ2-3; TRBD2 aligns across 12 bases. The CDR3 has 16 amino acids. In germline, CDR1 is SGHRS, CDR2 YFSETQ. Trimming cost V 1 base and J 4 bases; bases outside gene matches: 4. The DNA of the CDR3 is TGCGCCAGCAGCTTGATGAGACTAGCGGGAGCAGATACGCAGTATTTT. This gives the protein CASSLMRLAGADTQYF. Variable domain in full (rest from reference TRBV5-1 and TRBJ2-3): KAGVTQTPRYLIKTRGQQVTLSCSPISGHRSVSWYQQTPGQGLQFLFEYFSETQRNKGNFPGRFSGRQFSNSRSEMNVSTLELGDSALYLCASSLMRLAGADTQYFGPGTRLTVL.

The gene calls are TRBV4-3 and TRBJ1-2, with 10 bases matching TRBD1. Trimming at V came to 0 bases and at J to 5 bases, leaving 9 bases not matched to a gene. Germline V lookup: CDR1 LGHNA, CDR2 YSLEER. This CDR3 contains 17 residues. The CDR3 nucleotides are TGCGCCAGCAGCCAAGAAACCGGGACAGGGGTGGAATATGGCTACACCTTC. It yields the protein CASSQETGTGVEYGYTF.

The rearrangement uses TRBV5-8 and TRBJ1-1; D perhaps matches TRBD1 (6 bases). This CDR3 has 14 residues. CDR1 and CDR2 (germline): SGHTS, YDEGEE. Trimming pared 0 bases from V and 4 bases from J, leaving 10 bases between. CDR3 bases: TGTGCCAGCAGCTTGGATGGGGGCCGCACTGAAGCTTTCTTT. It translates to CASSLDGGRTEAFF.